This record concerns one T cell receptor beta chain sequence. This entry comes from a study of somatic mutations in cytotoxic T cells in rheumatoid arthritis. Produced via immunoSEQ multiplex PCR; TCRdb's table is partial and in-frame only. The sample has around 20,000 clones, approximately 67% seen once. The CDR3 sequence is 15 residues long. Germline lookup yields CDR1 MGHRA and CDR2 YSYEKL. J was trimmed by 4 bases and V by 4 bases; bases with no gene match: 4. This TCR was sampled from an adult with rheumatoid arthritis. The chain recombines TRBV4-1 with TRBJ2-5; 12 positions agree with TRBD2. The sample consisted of CD8+ T cells sorted from blood. CDR3 nucleotide sequence: TGCGCCAGCAGCCTCGGGACTAGCGGGCTAGAGACCCAGTACTTC. Amino acid sequence: CASSLGTSGLETQYF.